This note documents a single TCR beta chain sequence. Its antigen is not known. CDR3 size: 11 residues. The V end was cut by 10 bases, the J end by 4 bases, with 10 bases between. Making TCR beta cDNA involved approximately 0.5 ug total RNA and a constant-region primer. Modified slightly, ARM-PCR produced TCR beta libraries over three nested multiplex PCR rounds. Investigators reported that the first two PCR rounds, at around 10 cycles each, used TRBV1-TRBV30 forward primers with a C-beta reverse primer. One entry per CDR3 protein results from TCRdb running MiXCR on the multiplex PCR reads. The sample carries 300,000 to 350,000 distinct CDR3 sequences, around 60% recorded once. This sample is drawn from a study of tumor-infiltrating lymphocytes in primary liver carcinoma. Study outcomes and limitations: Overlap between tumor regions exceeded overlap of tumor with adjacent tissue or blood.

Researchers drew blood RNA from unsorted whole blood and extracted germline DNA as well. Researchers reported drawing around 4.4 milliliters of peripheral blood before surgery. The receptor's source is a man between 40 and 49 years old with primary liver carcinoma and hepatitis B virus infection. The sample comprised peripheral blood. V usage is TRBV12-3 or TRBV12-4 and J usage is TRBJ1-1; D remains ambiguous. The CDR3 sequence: CAISLITEAFF. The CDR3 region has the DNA TGTGCCATCAGCCTAATCACTGAAGCTTTCTTT.